This T cell receptor (beta chain) was observed in a study of long-term antiretroviral therapy in people with HIV. Each HIV participant was treated in the United States. Cryopreserved PBMC, at about 0.9-10 million per sample, were present before DNA extraction. The trim removed 4 bases at V and 4 bases at J, leaving 9 bases unmatched. Germline V gene lookup returns CDR1 LNHDA and CDR2 SQIVND (reference sequence). The CDR3 sequence is 15 residues long. The libraries were made with immunoSEQ v3.0 at survey level. The sequencing target was roughly 35,000-50,000 T-cell genomes per sample. The data were produced by immunoSEQ multiplex PCR, yet TCRdb's version contains in-frame clones alone and is incomplete. The table records some 16,000 clones, 70% to 90% of them present only once. Comments on this clone: What it recognizes is unknown.

Overall study findings and caveats: Blood draws took place between about 2004 and 2017 and possibly involved older ART regimens.

The V and J genes are TRBV19 and TRBJ2-5, with 7 bases aligning to TRBD1. This clonotype was sampled from a middle-aged woman with HIV. Specimen: unsorted PBMCs, collected 0.5 years after starting antiretroviral therapy. CDR3 protein: CASSNEDRIGETQYF. DNA for the CDR3: TGTGCCAGTAGTAACGAGGACAGGATCGGAGAGACCCAGTACTTC.